This TCR beta chain was sequenced for a study of T cell clonotyping in hematopoietic cell transplantation. The sample holds one count of this clone. This CDR3 comprises 18 residues. The V and J ends lost 5 bases and 3 bases, in that order; junction bases with no gene match: 19. Germline V gene data show CDR1 as MDHEN and CDR2 as SYDVKM. Assay: immunoSEQ multiplex PCR; the TCRdb copy retains only in-frame clones and omits some. The repertoire consists of 70,000 or so clones, with 90% to 95% occurring once and the leading ten covering 1.5% to 2%. The sequence was collected from a man in his fifties in good health. Some clones in this sample may be carry-over from other donors' samples. The specimen was peripheral blood mononuclear cells. The chain recombines TRBV28 with TRBJ2-7; 7 positions match TRBD2. CDR3 sequence reads: CASSPIGGSTPPRYEQYF. CDR3 nucleotides: TGTGCCAGCAGTCCCATAGGCGGGAGTACCCCACCCCGCTACGAGCAGTACTTC.